The subject of this entry is one T cell receptor beta chain. This record comes from a study of T cell changes during pregnancy in multiple sclerosis. This table comes from immunoSEQ multiplex PCR, and its TCRdb copy is limited to in-frame clones, with some not included. The sample has some 68,000 clones; approximately 93% are singletons. The sequencing used peripheral blood, collected in the second trimester of pregnancy. The source of this sequence is a female donor with multiple sclerosis, enrolled in a pregnancy study.

The CDR3 is CASSEFSSYEQYF. The CDR3 DNA sequence: TGTGCCAGCAGTGAGTTTAGCTCCTACGAGCAGTACTTC. V and J are TRBV6-1 and TRBJ2-7; D unresolved. Germline loops: CDR1 MNHNS, CDR2 SASEGT. V dropped 3 bases and J dropped 0 bases, with 6 bases sitting between them. This CDR3 is 13 amino acids long.